The present T cell receptor (beta chain) was sequenced within a study of blood T cell repertoires in COVID-19. The study assigned cohorts using participant-reported clinical history. The CDR3 is 11 amino acids. Germline assignment: CDR1 GTSNPN and CDR2 SVGIG (reference sequence). V was shortened by 2 bases and J by 8 bases, with 9 bases between the two germline ends. Clones were sequenced by immunoSEQ multiplex PCR, and TCRdb holds only the in-frame ones, with some missing. The sample lists 270,000 or so clones; approximately 91% were seen once. This chain links TRBV30 with TRBJ1-2; D ambiguous. The clonotype comes from a middle-aged woman with acute COVID-19. The sequencing input was PBMCs or T cells enriched from blood (not recorded which). The DNA of the CDR3 is TGTGCCTGGAGTCGCGGGCCGGGCTACACCTTC. Translated: CAWSRGPGYTF.